This T cell receptor (beta chain) was observed in a study of T cell responses to AZD1222 COVID-19 vaccine. Points from the study as a whole: The CD4 TCRs associated with vaccination extended across spike and predominated at 160-218 and 743-854. Donors were mostly white British, more females; clonal diversity possibly underestimated. AZD1222 recipients seropositive at baseline numbered only six or seven.

The protocol was immunoSEQ multiplex PCR, while the TCRdb copy is restricted to in-frame clones and leaves out a portion. The sample contains roughly 100,000 clones, 90% of which appear only once. About this clone: Its specificity is unknown.

The CDR3 is 14 residues long. Germline V lookup: CDR1 ENHRY, CDR2 SYGVKD. The germline V and J ends were trimmed by 7 bases and 7 bases, with 14 bases remaining between them. The receptor was isolated from an adult in good health. The material was peripheral blood, obtained on day 0 of AZD1222 vaccination. V is TRBV10-3 and J is TRBJ1-6; D is uncertain. The CDR3 nucleotides are TGTGCCATCACGCGGGCGAAAGGGAATTCACCCCTCCACTTT. As protein: CAITRAKGNSPLHF.